This T cell receptor (beta chain) originates from a study of cytomegalovirus exposure and HLA in healthy donors. Study context: The approximately 120 validation repertoires and the roughly 670 first-cohort repertoires shared a platform, a later analysis reported.

In germline, CDR1 is MNHEY, CDR2 SVGAGI. J lost 1 base, V lost 8 bases, and 4 bases had no gene match. CDR3 length: 14 residues. TCRdb keeps only in-frame clones here, not all; method: immunoSEQ multiplex PCR. This sample has some 180,000 clones, with 80% to 90% found just once. Whole-study results and caveats: Among TCR sequences, most were rare, though some public TCRs appeared in many donors.

A word on this clone: Its antigen remains unidentified.

The receptor's source is a woman under 40 in good health and CMV-seronegative. The V gene is TRBV6-5, the J gene TRBJ2-2, with TRBD1 matching 7 bases. Sequenced material: PBMCs. CDR3 DNA: TGTGCCAGCCAACGGACAGGGAACACCGGGGAGCTGTTTTTT. Protein sequence: CASQRTGNTGELFF.